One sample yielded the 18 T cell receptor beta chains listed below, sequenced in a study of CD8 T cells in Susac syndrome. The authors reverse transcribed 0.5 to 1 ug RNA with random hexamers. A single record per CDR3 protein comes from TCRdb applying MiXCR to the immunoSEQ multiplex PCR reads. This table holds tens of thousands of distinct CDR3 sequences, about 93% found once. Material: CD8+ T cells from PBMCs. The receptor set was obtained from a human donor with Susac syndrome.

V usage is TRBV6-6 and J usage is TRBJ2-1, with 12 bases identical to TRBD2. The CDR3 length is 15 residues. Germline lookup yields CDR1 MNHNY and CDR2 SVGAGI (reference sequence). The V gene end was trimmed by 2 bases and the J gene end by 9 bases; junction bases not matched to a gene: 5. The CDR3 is CASSYILAGGSEQFF. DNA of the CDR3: TGTGCCAGCAGTTACATACTAGCGGGAGGATCTGAGCAGTTCTTC.

The CDR3 region is CASSSLSSYNEQFF. The CDR3 nucleotides are TGTGCCAGCAGTTCCCTGAGCTCCTACAATGAGCAGTTCTTC. J is TRBJ2-1 and V is TRBV6-1; no definite D call. Germline V gives CDR1 MNHNS, CDR2 SASEGT. V lost 5 bases, J lost 0 bases, and 8 bases lay in between. This CDR3 has 14 amino acids.

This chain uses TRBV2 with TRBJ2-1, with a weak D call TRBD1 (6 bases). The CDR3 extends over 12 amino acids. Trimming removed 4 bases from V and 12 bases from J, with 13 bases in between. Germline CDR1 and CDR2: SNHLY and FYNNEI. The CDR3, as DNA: TGTGCCAGCAGTGGTTGGGGGCGTGGGCAGTTCTTC. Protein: CASSGWGRGQFF.

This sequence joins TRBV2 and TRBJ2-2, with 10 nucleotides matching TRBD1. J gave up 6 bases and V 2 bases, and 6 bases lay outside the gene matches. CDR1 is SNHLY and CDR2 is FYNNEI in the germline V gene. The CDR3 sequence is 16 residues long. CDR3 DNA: TGTGCCAGCAGTGAAATTGGGACAGGGGTGGCCGGGGAGCTGTTTTTT. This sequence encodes CASSEIGTGVAGELFF.

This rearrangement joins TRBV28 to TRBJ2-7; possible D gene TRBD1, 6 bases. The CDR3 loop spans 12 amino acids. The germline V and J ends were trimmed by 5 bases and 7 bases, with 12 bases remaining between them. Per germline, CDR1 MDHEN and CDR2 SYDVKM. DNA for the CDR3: TGTGCCAGCAGTCCAAGGACAGCGGAGCAGTACTTC. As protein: CASSPRTAEQYF. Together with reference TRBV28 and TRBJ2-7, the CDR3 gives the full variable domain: DVKVTQSSRYLVKRTGEKVFLECVQDMDHENMFWYRQDPGLGLRLIYFSYDVKMKEKGDIPEGYSVSREKKERFSLILESASTNQTSMYLCASSPRTAEQYFGPGTRLTVT.

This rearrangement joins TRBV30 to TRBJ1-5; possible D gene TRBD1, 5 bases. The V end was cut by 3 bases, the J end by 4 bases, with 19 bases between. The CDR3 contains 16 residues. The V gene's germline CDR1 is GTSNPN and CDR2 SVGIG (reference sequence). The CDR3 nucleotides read TGTGCCTGGAGCGAAAGTGCCCGTAAGGGGAATCAGCCCCAGCATTTT. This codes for CAWSESARKGNQPQHF.

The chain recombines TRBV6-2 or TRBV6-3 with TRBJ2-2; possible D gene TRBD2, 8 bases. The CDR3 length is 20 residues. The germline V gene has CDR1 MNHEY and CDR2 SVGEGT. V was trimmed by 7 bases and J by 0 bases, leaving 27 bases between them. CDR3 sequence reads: CASKSGTDIVAGSNTGELFF. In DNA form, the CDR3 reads TGTGCCAGCAAAAGCGGGACAGACATTGTAGCGGGGTCGAACACCGGGGAGCTGTTTTTT.

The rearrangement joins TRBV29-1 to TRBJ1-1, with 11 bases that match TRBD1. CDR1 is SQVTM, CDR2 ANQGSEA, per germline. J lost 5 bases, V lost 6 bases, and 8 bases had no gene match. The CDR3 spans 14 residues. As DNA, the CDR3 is TGCAGCGTCCAGGACAGGGGGCTGTGGACTGAAGCTTTCTTT. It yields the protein CSVQDRGLWTEAFF. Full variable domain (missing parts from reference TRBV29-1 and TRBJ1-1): SAVISQKPSRDICQRGTSLTIQCQVDSQVTMMFWYRQQPGQSLTLIATANQGSEATYESGFVIDKFPISRPNLTFSTLTVSNMSPEDSSIYLCSVQDRGLWTEAFFGQGTRLTVV.

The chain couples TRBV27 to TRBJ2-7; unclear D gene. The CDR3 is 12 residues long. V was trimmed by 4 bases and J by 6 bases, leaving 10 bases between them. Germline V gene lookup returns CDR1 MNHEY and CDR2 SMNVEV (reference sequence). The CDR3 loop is CASSSRRTEQYF. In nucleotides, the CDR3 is TGTGCCAGCAGTTCTCGACGGACCGAGCAGTACTTC.

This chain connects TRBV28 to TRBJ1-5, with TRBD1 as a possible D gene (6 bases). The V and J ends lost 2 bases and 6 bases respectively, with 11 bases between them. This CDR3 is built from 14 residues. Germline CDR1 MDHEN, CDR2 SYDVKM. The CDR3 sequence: CASSLKGGGQPQHF. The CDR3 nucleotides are TGTGCCAGCAGTTTAAAGGGGGGAGGTCAGCCCCAGCATTTT.

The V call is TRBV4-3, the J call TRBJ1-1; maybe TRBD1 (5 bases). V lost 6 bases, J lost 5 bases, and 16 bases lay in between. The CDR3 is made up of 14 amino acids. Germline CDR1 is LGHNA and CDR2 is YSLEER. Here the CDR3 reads CASSPTGGGTEAFF. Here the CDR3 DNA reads TGCGCCAGCAGTCCAACAGGTGGAGGGACTGAAGCTTTCTTT.

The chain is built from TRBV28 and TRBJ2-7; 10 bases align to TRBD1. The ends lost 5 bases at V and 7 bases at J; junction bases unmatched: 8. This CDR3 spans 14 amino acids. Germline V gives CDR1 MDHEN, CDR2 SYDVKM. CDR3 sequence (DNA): TGTGCCAGCAGTACCCCGGGACAGGGGAAAGAGCAGTACTTC. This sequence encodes CASSTPGQGKEQYF.

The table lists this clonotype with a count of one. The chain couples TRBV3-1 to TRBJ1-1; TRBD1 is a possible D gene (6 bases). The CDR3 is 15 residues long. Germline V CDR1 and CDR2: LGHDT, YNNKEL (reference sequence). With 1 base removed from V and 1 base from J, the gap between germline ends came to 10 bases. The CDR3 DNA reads TGTGCCAGCAGCCAAGGTTGGACAGCGAACACTGAAGCTTTCTTT. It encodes CASSQGWTANTEAFF.

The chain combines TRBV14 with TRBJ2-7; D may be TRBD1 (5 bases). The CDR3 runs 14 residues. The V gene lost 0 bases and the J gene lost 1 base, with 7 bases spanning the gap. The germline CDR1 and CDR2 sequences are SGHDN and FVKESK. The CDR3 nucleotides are TGTGCCAGCAGCCAAGAGCCAGGGTCCTACGAGCAGTACTTC. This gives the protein CASSQEPGSYEQYF.

The chain's CDR3 is CASSSGTAEKLFF. The CDR3 DNA sequence: TGTGCCAGCAGCTCCGGGACAGCGGAAAAACTGTTTTTT. The genes are TRBV7-9 and TRBJ1-4, with 7 nucleotides matching TRBD1. CDR3 length: 13 amino acids. From germline, CDR1 is SEHNR and CDR2 FQNEAQ (reference sequence). With V trimmed by 4 bases and J by 8 bases, 4 bases remained unmatched.

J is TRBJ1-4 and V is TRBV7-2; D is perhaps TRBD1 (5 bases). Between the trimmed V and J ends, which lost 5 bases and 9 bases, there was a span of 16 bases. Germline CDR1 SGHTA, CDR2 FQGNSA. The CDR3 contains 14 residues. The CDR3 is CASSIGAARQKLFF. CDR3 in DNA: TGTGCCAGCAGCATAGGGGCGGCCCGGCAAAAACTGTTTTTT.

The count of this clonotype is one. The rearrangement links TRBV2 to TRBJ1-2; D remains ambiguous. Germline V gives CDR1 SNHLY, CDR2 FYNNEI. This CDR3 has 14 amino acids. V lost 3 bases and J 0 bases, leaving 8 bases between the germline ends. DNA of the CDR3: TGTGCCAGCAGTGACGAATGGTCTAACTATGGCTACACCTTC. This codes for CASSDEWSNYGYTF.

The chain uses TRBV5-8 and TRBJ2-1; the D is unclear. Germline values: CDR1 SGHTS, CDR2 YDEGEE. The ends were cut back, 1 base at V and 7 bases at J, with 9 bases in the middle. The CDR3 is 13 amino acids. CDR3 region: CASSLIGWNEQFF. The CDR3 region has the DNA TGTGCCAGCAGCTTGATAGGGTGGAATGAGCAGTTCTTC.